This T cell receptor beta chain was profiled in a study of blood T cell repertoires in COVID-19. About the study: Italy, Spain and the United States were the sources of the convalescent and acute COVID-19 samples. In each case, the material was cDNA or gDNA derived from T cells, B-cell-depleted T cells, or PBMCs.

Authors' analysis steps: Counts of nucleated cells, estimated from reference gene primer amplification, were obtained. Assay used: immunoSEQ multiplex PCR; TCRdb lists only in-frame clones, some missing. The V and J calls and clone size were taken over from that table, and D and trimming were inferred from the DNA. The sample carries around 220,000 clones, 86% recorded once. Germline CDR1 is SGHVS and CDR2 is FNYEAQ. V was clipped by 1 base and J by 2 bases, with 7 bases between them. CDR3 length: 14 residues. The source of this sequence is a woman between 45 and 60 years old with COVID-19, enrolled during active disease. The chain is built from TRBV7-6 and TRBJ2-3; no clear D. The sample was peripheral blood. CDR3 region: CASSLVSVTDTQYF. In DNA, the CDR3 is TGTGCCAGCAGCTTAGTATCCGTCACAGATACGCAGTATTTT.